This T cell receptor (beta chain) emerged from a study of blood T cells in healthy people across ages. A second PCR, run for about 6 to 12 cycles, used a sample-barcoded 5' primer plus a J-beta primer mix. One entry per CDR3 protein, called by TCRdb with MiXCR from the 5' RACE reads. The table has 550,000 to 700,000 distinct CDR3 sequences, 25% to 30% seen once. This clonotype showed up just a few times. The germline V gene encodes CDR1 SNHLY and CDR2 FYNNEI. There are 14 residues in the CDR3. Trimming shortened V by 3 bases and J by 4 bases, and 12 bases separated the two germline ends. This clonotype was obtained from a woman in her seventies in good health. J is TRBJ2-5 and V is TRBV2; D perhaps matches TRBD1 (5 bases). Sequencing was carried out using blood. The CDR3 loop reads CASSEGLGGETQYF. CDR3 DNA sequence: TGTGCCAGCAGTGAGGGGCTGGGTGGAGAGACCCAGTACTTC.